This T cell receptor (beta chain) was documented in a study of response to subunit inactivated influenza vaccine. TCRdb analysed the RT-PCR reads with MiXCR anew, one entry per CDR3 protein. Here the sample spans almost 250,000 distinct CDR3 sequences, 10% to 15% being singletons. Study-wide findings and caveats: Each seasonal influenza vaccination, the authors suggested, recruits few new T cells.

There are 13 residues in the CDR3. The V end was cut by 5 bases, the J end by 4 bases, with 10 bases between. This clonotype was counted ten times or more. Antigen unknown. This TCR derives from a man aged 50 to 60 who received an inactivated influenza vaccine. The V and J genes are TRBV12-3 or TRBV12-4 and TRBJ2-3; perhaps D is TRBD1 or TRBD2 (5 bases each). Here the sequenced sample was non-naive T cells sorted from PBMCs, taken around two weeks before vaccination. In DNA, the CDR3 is TGTGCCAGCAGTCACCGGGACGCAGATACGCAGTATTTT. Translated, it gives CASSHRDADTQYF.